The 14 T cell receptor beta chains reported below all come from one sample, sequenced in a study of blood T cell repertoires in COVID-19. The data were produced by immunoSEQ multiplex PCR, yet TCRdb's version contains in-frame clones alone and is incomplete. The repertoire includes roughly 250,000 clones, approximately 90% of them detected once, and about 4% sits in the top ten. Sequenced input: peripheral blood. These receptors all stem from a woman in her thirties or forties with acute or convalescent COVID-19.

The rearrangement joins TRBV7-7 to TRBJ2-1; 8 bases line up with TRBD1. V lost 4 bases and J lost 7; bases outside the gene matches: 9. Germline lookup yields CDR1 SSHAT and CDR2 FNYEAQ (reference sequence). The CDR3 consists of 15 residues. The CDR3 DNA reads as TGTGCCAGCAGCTCCCCCGGACAGGGTCGGAATGAGCAGTTCTTC. This translates into CASSSPGQGRNEQFF. Complete variable domain (other parts from reference TRBV7-7 and TRBJ2-1): GAGVSQSPRYKVTKRGQDVTLRCDPISSHATLYWYQQALGQGPEFLTYFNYEAQPDKSGLPSDRFSAERPEGSISTLTIQRTEQRDSAMYRCASSSPGQGRNEQFFGPGTRLTVL.

The rearrangement uses TRBV11-2 and TRBJ1-2; TRBD1 might be the D (5 bases). This CDR3 has 15 residues. Germline-derived CDR1 and CDR2 are SGHAT and FQNNGV. The ends were cut back, 4 bases at V and 4 bases at J, with 16 bases in the middle. In nucleotides, the CDR3 is TGTGCCAGCAGCTCCCAAGGCCAGGGCCCCTATGGCTACACCTTC. Encoded protein: CASSSQGQGPYGYTF.

The chain carries TRBV6-1 and TRBJ1-6, with D unclear. The germline gives CDR1 MNHNS, CDR2 SASEGT. V shed 3 bases and J shed 2 bases, with 2 bases lying between them. The CDR3 length is 13 residues. CDR3 nucleotides: TGTGCCAGCAGTGACACCTATAATTCACCCCTCCACTTT. This encodes CASSDTYNSPLHF.

The V gene is TRBV6-5, the J gene TRBJ1-4, with 7 bases that match TRBD1. V lost 6 bases to trimming and J lost 7 bases; unmatched junction nucleotides: 8. The germline V gene encodes CDR1 MNHEY and CDR2 SVGAGI. The CDR3 length is 14 residues. CDR3 region: CASRKTGMGEKLFF. In nucleotides, the CDR3 is TGTGCCAGCAGGAAGACAGGGATGGGTGAAAAACTGTTTTTT.

The chain combines TRBV3-1 (or the pseudogene TRBV3-2) with TRBJ2-1; 8 bases fit TRBD1. The CDR3 has 17 residues. The V segment lost 1 base and the J segment 9 bases; nucleotides outside the gene matches: 14. Germline V gene data show CDR1 as LGHDT and CDR2 as YNNKEL (reference sequence). CDR3 sequence reads: CASSQVIDTGGGGEQFF. CDR3 bases: TGTGCCAGCAGCCAAGTAATAGATACAGGGGGAGGAGGTGAGCAGTTCTTC.

The V call is TRBV5-5, the J call TRBJ1-2; no firm D call. The ends were cut back, 1 base at V and 7 bases at J, with 8 bases in the middle. CDR1 and CDR2 from the germline V gene are SGHKS and YYEKEE (reference sequence). CDR3 length: 12 residues. CDR3 loop: CASSLLSGGYTF. DNA of the CDR3: TGTGCCAGCAGCTTGCTTAGTGGTGGCTACACCTTC.

This chain uses TRBV5-1 with TRBJ2-1, with TRBD1 identical over 8 bases. V shed 0 bases, J shed 0 bases, and the junction held 11 bases outside the gene matches. This CDR3 has 19 amino acids. Per germline, CDR1 SGHRS and CDR2 YFSETQ. CDR3 in amino acids: CASSLGLIGQGGSYNEQFF. CDR3 coding DNA: TGCGCCAGCAGCTTGGGGTTGATAGGACAGGGAGGCTCCTACAATGAGCAGTTCTTC.

The chain couples TRBV14 to TRBJ2-3; tentative D call: TRBD1 (5 bases). Trimming cost V 3 bases and J 0 bases, with 16 bases left between them. Germline CDR1 is SGHDN and CDR2 is FVKESK. This CDR3 region has 17 residues. The CDR3 region is CASSHTGVHFSTDTQYF. As DNA, the CDR3 is TGTGCCAGCAGCCATACAGGTGTCCATTTTAGCACAGATACGCAGTATTTT.

The chain is built from TRBV5-1 and TRBJ2-3; the match to TRBD2 covers 16 bases. With 2 bases clipped from V and 2 bases from J, the junction kept 8 bases outside the gene matches. The V gene's germline CDR1 is SGHRS and CDR2 YFSETQ. There are 19 residues in the CDR3. The CDR3 DNA sequence: TGCGCCAGCAGCTTCGCAAGGGGACTAGCGGGGGGGATCACAGATACGCAGTATTTT. Translating gives CASSFARGLAGGITDTQYF.

In DNA form, the CDR3 reads TGTGCCAGCAGTTGGTCCACAAACTATGGCTACACCTTC. It encodes CASSWSTNYGYTF. The V call is TRBV12-3 or TRBV12-4, the J call TRBJ1-2; no firm D call. V lost 4 bases and J lost 2, with 8 bases in between. There are 13 residues in the CDR3.

The chain uses TRBV2 and TRBJ1-1; D is unresolved. Between the trimmed V and J ends, which lost 5 bases and 3 bases, there was a span of 10 bases. This CDR3 is built from 13 residues. The germline gives CDR1 SNHLY, CDR2 FYNNEI. The CDR3 nucleotides are TGTGCCAGCAGTTCTAGATGGGACACTGAAGCTTTCTTT. It encodes CASSSRWDTEAFF.

The CDR3 DNA is TGCGCCAGCAGCATTGGGGGACAAACTAATGAAAAACTGTTTTTT. The encoded protein is CASSIGGQTNEKLFF. This sequence joins TRBV5-1 and TRBJ1-4; D is possibly TRBD1 (6 bases). The ends were cut back, 4 bases at V and 1 base at J, with 11 bases in the middle. Per germline, CDR1 SGHRS and CDR2 YFSETQ. The length of the CDR3 is 15 residues. Supplemented by reference TRBV5-1 and TRBJ1-4, the full variable domain reads KAGVTQTPRYLIKTRGQQVTLSCSPISGHRSVSWYQQTPGQGLQFLFEYFSETQRNKGNFPGRFSGRQFSNSRSEMNVSTLELGDSALYLCASSIGGQTNEKLFFGSGTQLSVL.

The chain carries TRBV27 and TRBJ2-2; 9 nucleotides match TRBD2. V trimming: 7 bases; J trimming: 5 bases; junction bases outside the gene matches: 5. This CDR3 is 14 amino acids long. The germline CDR1 and CDR2 sequences are MNHEY and SMNVEV (reference sequence). The CDR3 nucleotides are TGTGCCAGCAAGAATGCGGGGGGGACCGGGGAGCTGTTTTTT. Translation: CASKNAGGTGELFF.

The J gene is TRBJ1-1, the V gene TRBV10-2; weak D call: TRBD1 (5 bases). The CDR3 is made up of 15 amino acids. The V gene lost 0 bases and the J gene lost 5 bases, with 13 bases spanning the gap. Germline CDR1 and CDR2: WSHSY and SAAADI. The CDR3 DNA follows: TGCGCCAGCAGTGAGTCCCCCCCGGGGGTAACTGAAGCTTTCTTT. Amino acid sequence: CASSESPPGVTEAFF.